Below, 2 T cell receptor beta chains from the same sample are listed, as sequenced in a study of shared clonotypes between healthy human individuals. Repertoires were generated with immunoSEQ multiplex PCR, while TCRdb's copy carries only in-frame clones and drops some. Of 1,500,000 or so clones listed, less than 99% are singletons. The sequenced material came from naive CD4+ T cells sorted from blood. Sample subset: CD45RA+ positively selected. Receptor source: a man younger than 45 in good health.

This chain joins TRBV19 and TRBJ1-1, with a weak D call TRBD1 (5 bases). The germline V and J ends were trimmed by 4 bases and 4 bases, with 13 bases remaining between them. This CDR3 is built from 14 residues. The germline V gene has CDR1 LNHDA and CDR2 SQIVND (reference sequence). The CDR3 loop reads CASSRGLSGTEAFF. In DNA form, the CDR3 reads TGTGCCAGTAGTAGGGGACTCAGTGGCACTGAAGCTTTCTTT.

The gene calls are TRBV6-5 and TRBJ1-1, with TRBD1 as a possible D gene (5 bases). The CDR3 is 14 amino acids. Trimming cost V 2 bases and J 5 bases, with 12 bases left between them. Germline-derived CDR1 and CDR2 are MNHEY and SVGAGI. CDR3: CASSYLPGATEAFF. DNA for the CDR3: TGTGCCAGCAGTTACCTTCCCGGGGCTACTGAAGCTTTCTTT.